Below are 21 T cell receptor beta chains sequenced from a single sample in a study of shared clonotypes between healthy human individuals. Sequenced by immunoSEQ multiplex PCR; TCRdb stores in-frame clones only, minus some. This sample has around 560,000 clones, with 85% to 95% found just once. It was CD45RO-negative cells, positively selected for CCR7, that made up naive CD8 cells, with terminally differentiated effector memory CD45RA+ cells excluded. The material sequenced was naive CD8+ T cells sorted from blood. The source is a woman in her twenties or thirties in good health.

V and J are TRBV4-2 and TRBJ2-3; 8 bases map to TRBD1. Germline CDR1 and CDR2: LGHNA and YNFKEQ. Unmatched junction bases numbered 13, after V lost 2 bases and J lost 0 bases. CDR3 size: 19 residues. CDR3 sequence: CASSQPQDREVGSTDTQYF. CDR3 in DNA: TGTGCCAGCAGCCAACCACAGGACAGGGAGGTAGGGAGCACAGATACGCAGTATTTT.

V usage is TRBV30 and J usage is TRBJ2-7, with D tentatively TRBD1 (6 bases). This CDR3 is 13 amino acids long. Looked up from germline, CDR1 is GTSNPN and CDR2 is SVGIG (reference sequence). Trimming cost V 2 bases and J 1 base, with 9 bases left between them. CDR3 residues: CAWSTQGSYEQYF. Written as DNA, the CDR3 is TGTGCCTGGAGTACACAGGGATCCTACGAGCAGTACTTC.

The chain is built from TRBV18 and TRBJ1-2, with D possibly TRBD1 on 6 matching bases. The germline V and J ends were trimmed by 5 bases and 2 bases, with 21 bases remaining between them. The CDR3 contains 17 residues. CDR1 KGHSH and CDR2 LQKENI come from the germline V gene. The CDR3 is CASSDPGTLEPNYGYTF. The CDR3 DNA is TGTGCCAGCTCAGACCCCGGGACACTCGAGCCGAACTATGGCTACACCTTC.

About this clone itself: The sample has other DNA sequences that encode this CDR3 too. The chain links TRBV27 to TRBJ2-5, with TRBD2 matching over 7 bases. The closer fit of TRBJ2-7 to the DNA end suggests the J call may be wrong. The germline V gene has CDR1 MNHEY and CDR2 SMNVEV (reference sequence). The CDR3 runs 14 residues. CDR3 in amino acids: CASSSGGSSYEQYF. For the CDR3, the DNA is TGTGCCAGCAGTTCGGGCGGGAGCTCCTACGAGCAGTACTTC.

The V and J genes are TRBV5-8 and TRBJ2-2; D is ambiguous. This CDR3 region has 9 residues. Germline V lookup: CDR1 SGHTS, CDR2 YDEGEE. Trimming shortened V by 2 bases and J by 11 bases, and 1 base separated the two germline ends. CDR3 residues: CASSFELFF. The CDR3 DNA reads TGTGCCAGCAGCTTTGAGCTGTTTTTT.

This clone was found once. This sequence joins TRBV28 and TRBJ2-7, with 13 bases that match TRBD2. Germline CDR1 is MDHEN and CDR2 is SYDVKM. The CDR3 is 15 residues long. V lost 5 bases and J lost 3; bases outside the gene matches: 4. The CDR3 DNA follows: TGTGCCAGCAGTCGGAGGACTAGCGGGAGCTACGAGCAGTACTTC. Encoded protein: CASSRRTSGSYEQYF.

The V call is TRBV27, the J call TRBJ1-2, with a possible D match to TRBD1 (6 bases). This CDR3 is 14 amino acids long. Germline loops: CDR1 MNHEY, CDR2 SMNVEV (reference sequence). V was clipped by 6 bases and J by 5 bases, with 16 bases between them. The DNA of the CDR3 is TGTGCCAGCAGGGCACAGGGTGGGGGTTATGGCTACACCTTC. It encodes CASRAQGGGYGYTF.

V usage is TRBV7-2 and J usage is TRBJ1-5; 7 bases fit TRBD1. Germline lookup yields CDR1 SGHTA and CDR2 FQGNSA. V was clipped by 0 bases and J by 5 bases; unmatched bases: 4. The CDR3 spans 15 residues. CDR3 in amino acids: CASSLAGGSYQPQHF. Here the CDR3 DNA reads TGTGCCAGCAGCTTAGCAGGGGGCAGCTATCAGCCCCAGCATTTT.

A single count supports this clone. The chain has TRBV4-2 and TRBJ1-2; unclear D gene. Germline values: CDR1 LGHNA, CDR2 YNFKEQ. This CDR3 spans 13 amino acids. The ends were cut back, 0 bases at V and 10 bases at J, with 12 bases in the middle. The DNA for the CDR3 is TGTGCCAGCAGCCAAGAGCCGCGGACCTCCTACACCTTC. This sequence encodes CASSQEPRTSYTF.

The rearrangement uses TRBV4-2 and TRBJ2-3, with D possibly called TRBD1 or TRBD2 (5 bases each). The V gene's germline CDR1 is LGHNA and CDR2 YNFKEQ. This CDR3 contains 16 residues. The V end was cut by 0 bases, the J end by 2 bases, with 12 bases between. CDR3 nucleotide sequence: TGTGCCAGCAGCCAAGATCAGACGGGGCCCACAGATACGCAGTATTTT. This codes for CASSQDQTGPTDTQYF.

This chain joins TRBV27 and TRBJ1-5; the match to TRBD1 covers 9 bases. From germline, CDR1 is MNHEY and CDR2 SMNVEV (reference sequence). The trim removed 5 bases at V and 6 bases at J, leaving 5 bases unmatched. The CDR3 extends over 14 amino acids. The CDR3 protein is CASSVGTGSQPQHF. The DNA of the CDR3 is TGTGCCAGCAGTGTCGGGACAGGGAGTCAGCCCCAGCATTTT.

In this sample, this clone turned up once. J is TRBJ2-4 and V is TRBV28; D ambiguous. The CDR3 is 16 residues long. The germline gives CDR1 MDHEN, CDR2 SYDVKM. Trimming took 0 bases from V and 1 from J, leaving 10 bases between them. In DNA form, the CDR3 reads TGTGCCAGCAGTTTATGGGTTTCTTTTGCCAAAAACATTCAGTACTTC. This sequence encodes CASSLWVSFAKNIQYF.

The chain combines TRBV27 with TRBJ1-5; D is possibly TRBD1 (5 bases). The germline V and J ends were trimmed by 5 bases and 6 bases, with 8 bases remaining between them. The CDR3 spans 12 residues. CDR1 and CDR2 from the germline V gene are MNHEY and SMNVEV (reference sequence). CDR3 nucleotides: TGTGCCAGCAGTACCGGGGGTCAGCCCCAGCATTTT. It yields the protein CASSTGGQPQHF.

The chain couples TRBV4-2 to TRBJ2-7, with TRBD2 matching over 13 bases. This CDR3 contains 16 residues. J was trimmed by 3 bases and V by 5 bases; bases with no gene match: 7. Germline V gene sequence: CDR1 LGHNA, CDR2 YNFKEQ. CDR3 in amino acids: CASSGTGTSGNYEQYF. The CDR3 DNA is TGTGCCAGCAGCGGGACCGGGACTAGCGGGAACTACGAGCAGTACTTC.

This CDR3 is CASSWWGQSNQPQHF. The CDR3 nucleotides read TGTGCCAGCAGTTGGTGGGGGCAGTCCAATCAGCCCCAGCATTTT. The chain uses TRBV28 and TRBJ1-5, with D possibly being TRBD1 (6 bases). This CDR3 is 15 amino acids long. Germline lookup yields CDR1 MDHEN and CDR2 SYDVKM. Between the trimmed V and J ends, which lost 4 bases and 3 bases, there was a span of 13 bases. The variable domain in full, completed from reference TRBV28 and TRBJ1-5, reads DVKVTQSSRYLVKRTGEKVFLECVQDMDHENMFWYRQDPGLGLRLIYFSYDVKMKEKGDIPEGYSVSREKKERFSLILESASTNQTSMYLCASSWWGQSNQPQHFGDGTRLSIL.

This clone was counted once. The J gene is TRBJ2-1, the V gene TRBV5-1; TRBD2 agrees at 14 bases. This CDR3 is built from 18 residues. CDR1 and CDR2 from the germline V gene are SGHRS and YFSETQ. V shed 5 bases and J 9 bases; nucleotides not matched to a gene: 16. The CDR3 spells CASSRGLAGGGIGVEQFF. DNA for the CDR3: TGCGCCAGCAGTCGAGGACTAGCGGGAGGAGGGATAGGGGTTGAGCAGTTCTTC.

V and J are TRBV11-2 and TRBJ2-5, with D perhaps given as TRBD1 or TRBD2 (5 bases each). The J call may not be correct, given that the DNA end is closer to TRBJ2-7. Germline lookup yields CDR1 SGHAT and CDR2 FQNNGV. The CDR3 extends over 13 amino acids. This CDR3 reads CASSGDGPYEQYF. The CDR3 nucleotides read TGTGCCAGCAGCGGGGACGGTCCCTACGAGCAGTACTTC.

The V call is TRBV2, the J call TRBJ1-2, with 10 bases that match TRBD1. Germline V gene sequence: CDR1 SNHLY, CDR2 FYNNEI. V lost 6 bases and J lost 5; bases outside the gene matches: 6. The CDR3 has 14 amino acids. The CDR3 is CASRPTGGAYGYTF. In DNA form, the CDR3 reads TGTGCCAGCAGACCGACAGGGGGCGCGTATGGCTACACCTTC.

This clone was recorded once. This chain joins TRBV5-6 and TRBJ1-2; D is unresolved. This CDR3 has 12 amino acids. V lost 0 bases, J lost 4 bases, and 4 bases lay in between. The germline V gene encodes CDR1 SGHDT and CDR2 YYEEEE. CDR3 amino acids: CASSLESYGYTF. Written as DNA, the CDR3 is TGTGCCAGCAGCTTGGAGAGCTATGGCTACACCTTC.

The chain combines TRBV9 with TRBJ2-7; no clear D gene. Per the germline V gene, CDR1 is SGDLS and CDR2 is YYNGEE. The CDR3 has 13 residues. V was shortened by 0 bases and J by 2 bases, with 6 bases between the two germline ends. The CDR3 loop is CASSVGTPYEQYF. CDR3 bases: TGTGCCAGCAGCGTAGGGACGCCCTACGAGCAGTACTTC.

The genes are TRBV5-8 and TRBJ2-5; D gene uncertain. CDR3 length equals 17 residues. The V and J ends lost 4 bases and 4 bases respectively, with 23 bases between them. Looked up from germline, CDR1 is SGHTS and CDR2 is YDEGEE. The CDR3 region is CASSHGRLGPLGETQYF. CDR3 nucleotide sequence: TGTGCCAGCAGCCACGGACGGTTGGGTCCTTTGGGAGAGACCCAGTACTTC.